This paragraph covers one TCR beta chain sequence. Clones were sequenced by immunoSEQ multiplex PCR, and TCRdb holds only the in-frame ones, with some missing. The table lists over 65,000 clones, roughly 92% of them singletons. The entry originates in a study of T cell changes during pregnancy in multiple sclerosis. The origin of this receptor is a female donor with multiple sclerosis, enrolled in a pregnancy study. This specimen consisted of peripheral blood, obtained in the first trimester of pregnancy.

This CDR3 is CASSLVSRIEAFF. The CDR3 DNA is TGCGCCAGCAGCTTGGTATCCAGGATTGAAGCTTTCTTT. The chain carries TRBV5-1 and TRBJ1-1; D not resolved. Germline values: CDR1 SGHRS, CDR2 YFSETQ. V was cut by 0 bases and J by 7 bases, with 10 bases left in between. The CDR3 sequence is 13 residues long.